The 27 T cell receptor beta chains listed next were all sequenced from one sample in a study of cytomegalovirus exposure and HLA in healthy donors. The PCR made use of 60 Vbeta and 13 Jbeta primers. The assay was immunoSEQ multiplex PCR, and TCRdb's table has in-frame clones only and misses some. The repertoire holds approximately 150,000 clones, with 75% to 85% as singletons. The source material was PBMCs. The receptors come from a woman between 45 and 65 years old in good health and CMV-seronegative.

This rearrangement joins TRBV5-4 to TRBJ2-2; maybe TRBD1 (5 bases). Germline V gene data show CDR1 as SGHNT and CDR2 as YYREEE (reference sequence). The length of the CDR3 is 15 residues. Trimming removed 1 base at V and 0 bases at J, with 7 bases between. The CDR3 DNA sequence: TGTGCCAGCAGCTTGAGGACACCGAACACCGGGGAGCTGTTTTTT. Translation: CASSLRTPNTGELFF.

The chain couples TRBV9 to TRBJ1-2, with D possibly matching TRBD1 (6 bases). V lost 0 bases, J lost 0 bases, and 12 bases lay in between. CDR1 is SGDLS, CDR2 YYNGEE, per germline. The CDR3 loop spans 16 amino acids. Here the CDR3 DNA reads TGTGCCAGCAGCGTAGAATCAGGGGTCGCTAACTATGGCTACACCTTC. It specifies CASSVESGVANYGYTF. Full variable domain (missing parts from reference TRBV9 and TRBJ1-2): DSGVTQTPKHLITATGQRVTLRCSPRSGDLSVYWYQQSLDQGLQFLIQYYNGEERAKGNILERFSAQQFPDLHSELNLSSLELGDSALYFCASSVESGVANYGYTFGSGTRLTVV.

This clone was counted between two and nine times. CDR3 coding DNA: TGCGCCAGCTTCCCACAGGGGGCTTCTGGAAACACCATATATTTT. Translation gives CASFPQGASGNTIYF. V usage is TRBV10-2 and J usage is TRBJ1-3, with TRBD1 identical over 9 bases. This CDR3 region has 15 residues. After removal of 8 bases from V and 1 base from J, the junction contained 6 bases not matched to a gene. In germline, CDR1 is WSHSY, CDR2 SAAADI.

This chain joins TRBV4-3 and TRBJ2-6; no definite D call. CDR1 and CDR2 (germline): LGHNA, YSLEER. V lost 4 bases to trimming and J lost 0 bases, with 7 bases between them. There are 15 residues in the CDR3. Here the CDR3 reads CASSPSPSGANVLTF. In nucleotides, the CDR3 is TGCGCCAGCAGCCCGAGCCCCTCTGGGGCCAACGTCCTGACTTTC.

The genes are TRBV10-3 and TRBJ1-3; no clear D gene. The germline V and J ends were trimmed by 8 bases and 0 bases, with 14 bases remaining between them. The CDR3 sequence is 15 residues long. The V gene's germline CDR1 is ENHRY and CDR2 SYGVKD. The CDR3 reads CAIEETPLSGNTIYF. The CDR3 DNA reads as TGTGCCATCGAGGAGACTCCCCTCTCTGGAAACACCATATATTTT.

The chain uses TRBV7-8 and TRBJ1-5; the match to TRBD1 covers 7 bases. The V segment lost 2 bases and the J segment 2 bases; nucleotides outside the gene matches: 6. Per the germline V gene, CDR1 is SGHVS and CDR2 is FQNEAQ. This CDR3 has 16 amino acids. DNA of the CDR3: TGTGCCAGCAGCTTACGCTACAGGGGTGGCAATCAGCCCCAGCATTTT. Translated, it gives CASSLRYRGGNQPQHF.

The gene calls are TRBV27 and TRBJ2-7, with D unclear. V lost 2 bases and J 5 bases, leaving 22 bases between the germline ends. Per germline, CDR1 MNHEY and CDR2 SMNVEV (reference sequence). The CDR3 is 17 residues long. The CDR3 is CASSLRSYSLVFHEQYF. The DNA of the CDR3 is TGTGCCAGCAGTTTAAGGTCTTACAGCCTCGTATTCCACGAGCAGTACTTC.

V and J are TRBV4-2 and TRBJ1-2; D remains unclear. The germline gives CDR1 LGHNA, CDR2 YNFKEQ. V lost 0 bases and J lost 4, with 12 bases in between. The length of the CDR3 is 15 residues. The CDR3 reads CASSQEYPGVYGYTF. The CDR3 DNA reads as TGTGCCAGCAGCCAAGAATATCCAGGTGTCTATGGCTACACCTTC.

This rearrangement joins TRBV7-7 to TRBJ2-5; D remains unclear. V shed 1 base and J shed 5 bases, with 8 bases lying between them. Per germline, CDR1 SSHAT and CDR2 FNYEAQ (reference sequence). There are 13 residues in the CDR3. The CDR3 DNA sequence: TGTGCCAGCAGCTTAGATTTCTCGGAGACCCAGTACTTC. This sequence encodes CASSLDFSETQYF.

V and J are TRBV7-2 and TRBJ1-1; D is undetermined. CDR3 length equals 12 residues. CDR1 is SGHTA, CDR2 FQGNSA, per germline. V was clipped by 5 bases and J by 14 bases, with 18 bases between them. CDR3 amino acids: CASSQFSIGSFF. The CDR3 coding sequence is TGTGCCAGCAGCCAATTCAGTATTGGGAGCTTCTTT.

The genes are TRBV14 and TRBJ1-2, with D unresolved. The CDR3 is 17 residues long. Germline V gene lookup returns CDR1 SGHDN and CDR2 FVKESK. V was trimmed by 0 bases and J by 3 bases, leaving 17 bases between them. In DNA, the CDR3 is TGTGCCAGCAGCCAAGATGTTTGGAGTTTTGGCCACTATGGCTACACCTTC. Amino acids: CASSQDVWSFGHYGYTF.

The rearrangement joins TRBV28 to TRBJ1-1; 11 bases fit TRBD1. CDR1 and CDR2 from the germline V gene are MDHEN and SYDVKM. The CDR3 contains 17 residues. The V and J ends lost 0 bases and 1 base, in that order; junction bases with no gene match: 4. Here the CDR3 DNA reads TGTGCCAGCAGTTTATGGGGGACAGGGGGTTGGAACACTGAAGCTTTCTTT. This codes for CASSLWGTGGWNTEAFF.

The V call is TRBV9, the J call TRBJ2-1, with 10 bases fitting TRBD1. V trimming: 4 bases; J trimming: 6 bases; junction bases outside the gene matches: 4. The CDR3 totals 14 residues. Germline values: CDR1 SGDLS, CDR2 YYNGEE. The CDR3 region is CASSPDRGLNEQFF. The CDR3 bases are TGTGCCAGCAGCCCCGACAGGGGGCTCAATGAGCAGTTCTTC.

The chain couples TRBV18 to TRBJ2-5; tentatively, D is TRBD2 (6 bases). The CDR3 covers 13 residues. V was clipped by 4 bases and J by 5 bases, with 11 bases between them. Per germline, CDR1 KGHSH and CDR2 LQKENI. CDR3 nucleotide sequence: TGTGCCAGCTCACAGACCGGAGGGGAGACCCAGTACTTC. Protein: CASSQTGGETQYF.

The CDR3 coding sequence is TGTGCCAGCAGTCTTAGCGGGGACCTAATGGAGACCCAGTACTTC. It is translated as CASSLSGDLMETQYF. The V gene is TRBV7-8, the J gene TRBJ2-5, with 8 bases aligning to TRBD2. Germline trimming cut 6 bases from V and 5 bases from J; bases unmatched to any gene: 11. The CDR3 totals 15 residues. The germline gives CDR1 SGHVS, CDR2 FQNEAQ.

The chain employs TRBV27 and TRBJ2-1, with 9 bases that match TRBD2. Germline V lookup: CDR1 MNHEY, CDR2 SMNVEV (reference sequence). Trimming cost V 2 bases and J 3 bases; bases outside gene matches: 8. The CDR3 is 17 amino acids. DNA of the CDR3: TGTGCCAGCAGTTTAAGGGTAGCGGGAGTTTTCTACAATGAGCAGTTCTTC. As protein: CASSLRVAGVFYNEQFF.

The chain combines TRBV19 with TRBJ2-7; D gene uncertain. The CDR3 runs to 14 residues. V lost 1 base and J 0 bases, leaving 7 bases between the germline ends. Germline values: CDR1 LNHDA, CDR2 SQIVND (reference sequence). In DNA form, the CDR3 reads TGTGCCAGTAGTATAGGAGCGAACTCCTACGAGCAGTACTTC. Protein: CASSIGANSYEQYF.

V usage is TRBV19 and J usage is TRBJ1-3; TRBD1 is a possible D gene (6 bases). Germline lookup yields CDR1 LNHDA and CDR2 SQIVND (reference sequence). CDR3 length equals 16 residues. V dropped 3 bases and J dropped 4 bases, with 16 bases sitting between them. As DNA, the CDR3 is TGTGCCAGTAGTATGGCGGGGGGCGCGTCAGGAAACACCATATATTTT. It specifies CASSMAGGASGNTIYF.

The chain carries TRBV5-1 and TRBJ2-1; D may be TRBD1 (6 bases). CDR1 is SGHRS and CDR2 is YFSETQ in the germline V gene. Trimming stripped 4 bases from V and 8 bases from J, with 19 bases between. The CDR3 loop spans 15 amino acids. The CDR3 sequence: CASSLNTQGVDEQFF. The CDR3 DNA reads TGCGCCAGCAGCCTTAATACACAGGGAGTCGATGAGCAGTTCTTC.

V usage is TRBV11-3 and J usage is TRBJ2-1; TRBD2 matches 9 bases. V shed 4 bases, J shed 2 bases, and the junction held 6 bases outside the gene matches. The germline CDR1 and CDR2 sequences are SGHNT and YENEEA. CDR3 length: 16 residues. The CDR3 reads CASSSGGGATYNEQFF. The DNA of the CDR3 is TGTGCCAGCAGCTCTGGCGGGGGGGCCACCTACAATGAGCAGTTCTTC.

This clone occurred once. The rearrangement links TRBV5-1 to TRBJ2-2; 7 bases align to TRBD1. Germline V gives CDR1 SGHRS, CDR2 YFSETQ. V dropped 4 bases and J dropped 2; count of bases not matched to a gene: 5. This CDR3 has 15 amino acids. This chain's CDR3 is CASSTGQPNTGELFF. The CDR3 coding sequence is TGCGCCAGCAGCACGGGACAGCCTAACACCGGGGAGCTGTTTTTT.

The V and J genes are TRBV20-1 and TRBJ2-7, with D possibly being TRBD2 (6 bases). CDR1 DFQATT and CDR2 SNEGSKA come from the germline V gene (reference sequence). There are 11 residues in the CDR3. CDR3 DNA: TGCGTAGCGGAGACCCTCTACGAGCAGTACTTC. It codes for CVAETLYEQYF.

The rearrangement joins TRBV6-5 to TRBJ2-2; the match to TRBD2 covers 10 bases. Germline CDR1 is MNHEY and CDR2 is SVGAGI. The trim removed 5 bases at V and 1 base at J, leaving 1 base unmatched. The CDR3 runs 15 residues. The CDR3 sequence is CASSPSGGNTGELFF. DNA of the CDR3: TGTGCCAGCAGTCCTAGCGGGGGGAACACCGGGGAGCTGTTTTTT.

The CDR3 nucleotides read TGCGCCAGCAGCTTGAGAGGGAGGGCCAGTTTTCATGAGCAGTTCTTC. It codes for CASSLRGRASFHEQFF. This chain connects TRBV5-1 to TRBJ2-1, with TRBD2 matching over 7 bases. V trimming: 1 base; J trimming: 8 bases; junction bases outside the gene matches: 12. There are 16 residues in the CDR3. Germline-derived CDR1 and CDR2 are SGHRS and YFSETQ. The entire variable domain, with the rest obtained from reference TRBV5-1 and TRBJ2-1, is as follows: KAGVTQTPRYLIKTRGQQVTLSCSPISGHRSVSWYQQTPGQGLQFLFEYFSETQRNKGNFPGRFSGRQFSNSRSEMNVSTLELGDSALYLCASSLRGRASFHEQFFGPGTRLTVL.

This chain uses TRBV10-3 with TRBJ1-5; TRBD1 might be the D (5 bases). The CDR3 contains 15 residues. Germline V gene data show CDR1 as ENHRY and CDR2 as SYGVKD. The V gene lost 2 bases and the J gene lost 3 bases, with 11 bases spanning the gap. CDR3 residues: CAISENTGVNQPQHF. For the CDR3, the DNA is TGTGCCATCAGTGAGAATACGGGGGTCAATCAGCCCCAGCATTTT.

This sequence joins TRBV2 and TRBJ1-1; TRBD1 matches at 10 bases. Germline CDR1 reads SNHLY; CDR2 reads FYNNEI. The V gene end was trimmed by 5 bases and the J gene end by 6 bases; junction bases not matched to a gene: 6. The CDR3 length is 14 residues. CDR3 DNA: TGTGCCAGCAGTATAGACAGGGGGCGGGCTGAAGCTTTCTTT. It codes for CASSIDRGRAEAFF.

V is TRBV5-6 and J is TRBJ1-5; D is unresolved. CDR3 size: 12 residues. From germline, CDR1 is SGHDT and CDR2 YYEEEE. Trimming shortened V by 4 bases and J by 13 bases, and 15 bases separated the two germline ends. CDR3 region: CASSAYNSLQHF. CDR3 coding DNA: TGTGCCAGCAGCGCTTATAATTCCCTACAGCATTTT.